A single sample gave rise to the 21 T cell receptor beta chains below, sequenced in a study of cytotoxic CD8 clonotypes in ibrutinib-treated CLL. This table comes from immunoSEQ multiplex PCR, and its TCRdb copy is limited to in-frame clones, with some not included. The sample comprises more than 200,000 clones, less than 75% of which are singletons, and 15% rests with the top ten. Sequencing was performed on PBMCs, taken after 24 months of ibrutinib treatment. The receptors come from a human donor with chronic lymphocytic leukemia.

CDR3 coding DNA: TGTGCCAGCCGCGGCGGGAGGGGCCAAGAGACCCAGTACTTC. It translates to CASRGGRGQETQYF. V and J are TRBV7-2 and TRBJ2-5; 9 bases agree with TRBD2. The ends lost 8 bases at V and 1 base at J; junction bases unmatched: 5. The CDR3 runs 14 residues. Germline loops: CDR1 SGHTA, CDR2 FQGNSA.

The V gene is TRBV30, the J gene TRBJ2-3; no reliable D call. Germline CDR1 reads GTSNPN; CDR2 reads SVGIG (reference sequence). This CDR3 has 10 residues. Trimming took 7 bases from V and 10 from J, leaving 12 bases between them. In nucleotides, the CDR3 is TGTGCCTCCCGAAGTTCCGCGCAGTATTTT. This encodes CASRSSAQYF.

The V and J genes are TRBV29-1 and TRBJ2-1; maybe TRBD2 (5 bases). Germline-derived CDR1 and CDR2 are SQVTM and ANQGSEA. This CDR3 region has 14 residues. Trimming took off 6 bases at V and 0 bases at J, with 12 bases between the two ends. The CDR3 DNA is TGCAGCGTCGTTGTAGCGCTCTCCTACAATGAGCAGTTCTTC. Its translation: CSVVVALSYNEQFF.

The V gene is TRBV5-1, the J gene TRBJ2-3, with unresolved D. This CDR3 region has 16 residues. Between the trimmed V and J ends, which lost 1 base and 5 bases, there was a span of 17 bases. Germline V lookup: CDR1 SGHRS, CDR2 YFSETQ. Here the CDR3 reads CASSLNSLVGEDTQYF. The CDR3 coding sequence is TGCGCCAGCAGCTTGAATAGTCTAGTTGGTGAAGATACGCAGTATTTT.

Concerning this clone itself: One junction end does not reproduce the germline sequence, and a read error may be involved. The gene calls are TRBV6-1 and TRBJ2-3, with D possibly being TRBD2 (6 bases). The CDR3 extends over 16 amino acids. Germline lookup yields CDR1 MNHNS and CDR2 SASEGT. CDR3 sequence reads: CASSDRPPSSGDTRYF. The CDR3 DNA reads TGTGCCAGCAGTGATCGGCCACCATCCTCGGGAGATACGCGGTATTTT.

This clone was seen a single time. The chain recombines TRBV9 with TRBJ1-5, with unresolved D. Germline V CDR1 and CDR2: SGDLS, YYNGEE. V was shortened by 5 bases and J by 0 bases, with 12 bases between the two germline ends. There are 15 residues in the CDR3. CDR3 in amino acids: CASSEGSNSNQPQHF. The CDR3 DNA sequence: TGTGCCAGCAGTGAAGGTTCGAATAGCAATCAGCCCCAGCATTTT.

This clone was picked up a small number of times. The rearrangement joins TRBV9 to TRBJ2-2, with a tentative D call TRBD2 (6 bases). The V gene lost 3 bases and the J gene lost 5 bases, with 20 bases spanning the gap. Germline CDR1 SGDLS, CDR2 YYNGEE. The CDR3 totals 17 residues. The CDR3 sequence is CASSDRRGTLTTGELFF. DNA of the CDR3: TGTGCCAGCAGCGACCGAAGAGGGACTTTGACTACCGGGGAGCTGTTTTTT.

This clone showed up just a few times. This chain joins TRBV6-5 and TRBJ1-2, with D possibly being TRBD1 (5 bases). The CDR3 totals 13 residues. CDR1 is MNHEY and CDR2 is SVGAGI in the germline V gene. V was cut by 6 bases and J by 5 bases, with 13 bases left in between. The CDR3 DNA reads TGTGCCAGCAGCGGGACCAAGGGTTATGGCTACACCTTC. As protein: CASSGTKGYGYTF.

The chain combines TRBV6-5 with TRBJ2-7; 9 bases line up with TRBD1. J gave up 2 bases and V 2 bases, and 4 bases lay outside the gene matches. The CDR3 runs 15 residues. The germline CDR1 and CDR2 sequences are MNHEY and SVGAGI. DNA of the CDR3: TGTGCCAGCAGTTACCTGGGACAGGGAACCTACGAGCAGTACTTC. Protein sequence: CASSYLGQGTYEQYF.

This chain uses TRBV5-1 with TRBJ1-5; 7 positions agree with TRBD1. Germline V gives CDR1 SGHRS, CDR2 YFSETQ. V shed 1 base, J shed 8 bases, and the junction held 3 bases outside the gene matches. The CDR3 has 13 amino acids. The CDR3, as DNA: TGCGCCAGCAGCTTGAGAACAGGGGAGCCCCAGCATTTT. It encodes CASSLRTGEPQHF.

V usage is TRBV18 and J usage is TRBJ2-3; 13 nucleotides line up with TRBD2. This CDR3 has 15 amino acids. Trimming at V came to 3 bases and at J to 4 bases, leaving 1 base not matched to a gene. Germline-derived CDR1 and CDR2 are KGHSH and LQKENI. The CDR3 coding sequence is TGTGCCAGCTCACCCACTAGCGGGAGGGCAGATACGCAGTATTTT. This translates into CASSPTSGRADTQYF.

This clone has a single count. The chain couples TRBV30 to TRBJ1-4; D unclear. There are 13 residues in the CDR3. Trimming removed 4 bases at V and 7 bases at J, with 13 bases between. The V gene's germline CDR1 is GTSNPN and CDR2 SVGIG (reference sequence). The DNA for the CDR3 is TGTGCCTGGAATAGGTTGCCGGGTGAAAAACTGTTTTTT. Its translation is CAWNRLPGEKLFF.

This clone was recorded a few times. V gene TRBV20-1 combines with J gene TRBJ1-2; D is unresolved. V lost 2 bases and J 2 bases, leaving 3 bases between the germline ends. Germline lookup yields CDR1 DFQATT and CDR2 SNEGSKA (reference sequence). The CDR3 is 11 amino acids. CDR3 nucleotides: TGCAGTGCTAGATTGAACTATGGCTACACCTTC. Encoded protein: CSARLNYGYTF.

This chain uses TRBV15 with TRBJ2-7; D possibly uses TRBD1 or TRBD2 (5 bases each). V lost 5 bases to trimming and J lost 5 bases, with 22 bases between them. The CDR3 runs 16 residues. Germline values: CDR1 LNHNV, CDR2 YYDKDF (reference sequence). CDR3: CATSGTTPGRRDEQYF. CDR3 in DNA: TGTGCCACCAGCGGCACGACTCCGGGACGAAGAGACGAGCAGTACTTC. Filled out from reference TRBV15 and TRBJ2-7, the complete variable domain reads DAMVIQNPRYQVTQFGKPVTLSCSQTLNHNVMYWYQQKSSQAPKLLFHYYDKDFNNEADTPDNFQSRRPNTSFCFLDIRSPGLGDTAMYLCATSGTTPGRRDEQYFGPGTRLTVT.

J is TRBJ1-2 and V is TRBV6-6, with 10 bases aligning to TRBD1. The germline V gene has CDR1 MNHNY and CDR2 SVGAGI (reference sequence). J was trimmed by 3 bases and V by 2 bases; bases with no gene match: 3. The CDR3 totals 15 residues. The CDR3 DNA sequence: TGTGCCAGCAGTTACCGCGGGACAGGGGACTATGGCTACACCTTC. This codes for CASSYRGTGDYGYTF.

This chain connects TRBV19 to TRBJ1-4; D is undetermined. Trimming took off 8 bases at V and 6 bases at J, with 13 bases between the two ends. Germline V gene data show CDR1 as LNHDA and CDR2 as SQIVND (reference sequence). The length of the CDR3 is 13 residues. The CDR3 DNA sequence: TGTGCCAGTCGGACTCCCTGGGATGAAAAACTGTTTTTT. This sequence encodes CASRTPWDEKLFF.

The chain's CDR3 is CASSPSPSDQRGGYTF. The CDR3 nucleotides are TGTGCCAGCAGTCCATCTCCTTCGGACCAACGAGGGGGCTACACCTTC. The chain is built from TRBV7-9 and TRBJ1-2; D is unresolved. Germline CDR1 SEHNR, CDR2 FQNEAQ (reference sequence). The CDR3 totals 16 residues. Trimming stripped 6 bases from V and 8 bases from J, with 25 bases between.

The rearrangement uses TRBV27 and TRBJ2-1; D may be TRBD1 (6 bases). The germline V and J ends were trimmed by 5 bases and 2 bases, with 10 bases remaining between them. Germline assignment: CDR1 MNHEY and CDR2 SMNVEV (reference sequence). The CDR3 length is 14 residues. The CDR3 sequence: CASSLGTTYNEQFF. The CDR3, as DNA: TGTGCCAGCAGTCTTGGGACAACCTACAATGAGCAGTTCTTC.

The V and J genes are TRBV9 and TRBJ1-4, with 8 bases that match TRBD1. This CDR3 is built from 16 residues. The ends lost 4 bases at V and 0 bases at J; junction bases unmatched: 5. Per the germline V gene, CDR1 is SGDLS and CDR2 is YYNGEE. DNA for the CDR3: TGTGCCAGCAGCTGGGGACAGGCCACAACTAATGAAAAACTGTTTTTT. It encodes CASSWGQATTNEKLFF.

The rearrangement joins TRBV19 to TRBJ2-5; 7 positions match TRBD2. Germline CDR1 LNHDA, CDR2 SQIVND (reference sequence). This CDR3 is built from 15 residues. With V trimmed by 2 bases and J by 4 bases, 7 bases remained unmatched. Here the CDR3 reads CASSIWGGSPETQYF. CDR3 nucleotides: TGTGCCAGTAGTATATGGGGCGGGAGCCCAGAGACCCAGTACTTC.

The CDR3 reads CASSPFWEATGETQYF. The CDR3 DNA sequence: TGTGCCAGCAGTCCCTTCTGGGAAGCGACGGGGGAGACCCAGTACTTC. The chain links TRBV27 to TRBJ2-5, with TRBD2 as a possible D gene (5 bases). Germline V lookup: CDR1 MNHEY, CDR2 SMNVEV (reference sequence). Deletions cut 5 bases from V and 5 bases from J, with 21 bases between. The CDR3 is 16 residues long.